The clone carrying this TCR beta chain was seen more than once but under ten times. This entry comes from a study of blood T cell repertoires in COVID-19. Germline V gene sequence: CDR1 SGHNT, CDR2 YYREEE (reference sequence). There are 14 residues in the CDR3. V lost 6 bases, J lost 1 base, and 2 bases stayed unmatched. Participants came from some 23 US areas, aged about 18 to 95 years. Cohort allocation depended upon clinical history that participants reported. Authors' methods: Estimation of nucleated cell counts was performed using reference gene primer amplification. Sequencing used immunoSEQ multiplex PCR; TCRdb keeps in-frame clones, though not all of them. The DNA was the basis for D and trimming; V, J and clone size are from that table. The data hold about 300,000 clones, with 65% to 90% observed a single time.

The specimen sequenced was PBMCs or T cells enriched from blood (not recorded which). V is TRBV5-4 and J is TRBJ2-2; 8 nucleotides match TRBD1. The TCR was taken from a man aged 25 to 45 who had recovered from COVID-19. The CDR3: CASTGQGNTGELFF. DNA for the CDR3: TGTGCCAGCACTGGACAGGGGAACACCGGGGAGCTGTTTTTT.